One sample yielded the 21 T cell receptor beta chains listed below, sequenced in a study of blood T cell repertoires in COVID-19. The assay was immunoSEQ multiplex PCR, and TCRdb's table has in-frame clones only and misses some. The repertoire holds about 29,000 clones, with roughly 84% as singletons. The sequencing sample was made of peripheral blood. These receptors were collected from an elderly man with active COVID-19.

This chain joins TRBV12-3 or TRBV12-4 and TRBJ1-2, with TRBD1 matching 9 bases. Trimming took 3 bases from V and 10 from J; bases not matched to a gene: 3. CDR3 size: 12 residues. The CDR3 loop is CASSFGDRAYTF. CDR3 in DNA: TGTGCCAGCAGTTTCGGGGACAGGGCCTACACCTTC.

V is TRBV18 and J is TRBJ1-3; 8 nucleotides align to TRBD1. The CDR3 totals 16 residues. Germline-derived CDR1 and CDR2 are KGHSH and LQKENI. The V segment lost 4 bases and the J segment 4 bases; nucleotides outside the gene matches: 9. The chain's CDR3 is CASSRGTGQGGNTIYF. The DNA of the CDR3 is TGTGCCAGCTCACGAGGGACAGGCCAAGGAGGAAACACCATATATTTT.

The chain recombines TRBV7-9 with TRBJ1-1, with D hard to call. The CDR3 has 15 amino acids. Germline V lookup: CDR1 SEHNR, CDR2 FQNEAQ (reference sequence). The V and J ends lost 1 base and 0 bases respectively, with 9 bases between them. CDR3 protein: CASSLGAAMNTEAFF. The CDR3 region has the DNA TGTGCCAGCAGCTTAGGGGCCGCTATGAACACTGAAGCTTTCTTT.

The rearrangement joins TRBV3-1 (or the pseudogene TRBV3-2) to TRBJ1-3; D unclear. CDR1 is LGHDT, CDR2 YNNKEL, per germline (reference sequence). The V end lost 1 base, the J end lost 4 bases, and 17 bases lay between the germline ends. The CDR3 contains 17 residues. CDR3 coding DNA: TGTGCCAGCAGCCAAGTTTGGCCGGGAGCGGGCGGAAACACCATATATTTT. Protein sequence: CASSQVWPGAGGNTIYF.

CDR3 sequence (DNA): TGTGCCAGTAGTGTACAGCCTCTCAACACTGAAGCTTTCTTT. Translating gives CASSVQPLNTEAFF. This sequence joins TRBV19 and TRBJ1-1; no reliable D call. CDR3 length equals 14 residues. V gave up 5 bases and J gave up 2 bases, with 12 bases separating them. Germline lookup yields CDR1 LNHDA and CDR2 SQIVND (reference sequence).

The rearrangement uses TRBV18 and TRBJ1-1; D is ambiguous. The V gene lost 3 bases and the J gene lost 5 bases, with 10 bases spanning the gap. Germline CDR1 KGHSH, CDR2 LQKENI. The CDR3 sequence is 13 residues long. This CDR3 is CASSPNGVTEAFF. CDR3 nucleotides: TGTGCCAGCTCACCTAACGGGGTTACTGAAGCTTTCTTT.

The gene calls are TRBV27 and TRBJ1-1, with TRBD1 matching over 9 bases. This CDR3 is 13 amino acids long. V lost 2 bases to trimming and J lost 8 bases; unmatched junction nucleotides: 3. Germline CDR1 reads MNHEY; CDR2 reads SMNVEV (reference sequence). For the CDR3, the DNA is TGTGCCAGCAGTTTAGGGACAGGGACGGAAGCTTTCTTT. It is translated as CASSLGTGTEAFF.

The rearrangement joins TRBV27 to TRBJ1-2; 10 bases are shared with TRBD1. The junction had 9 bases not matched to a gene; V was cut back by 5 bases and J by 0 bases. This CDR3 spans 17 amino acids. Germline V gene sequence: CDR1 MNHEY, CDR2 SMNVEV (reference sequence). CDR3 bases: TGTGCCAGCAGTCTTACCGGGACAGGGGTAACTAACTATGGCTACACCTTC. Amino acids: CASSLTGTGVTNYGYTF.

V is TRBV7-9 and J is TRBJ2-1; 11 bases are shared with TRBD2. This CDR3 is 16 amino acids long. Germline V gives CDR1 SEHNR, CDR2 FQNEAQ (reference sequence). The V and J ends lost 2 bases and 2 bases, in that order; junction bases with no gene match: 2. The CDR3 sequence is CASSLLAGGPYNEQFF. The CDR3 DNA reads TGTGCCAGCAGCTTACTAGCGGGGGGCCCCTACAATGAGCAGTTCTTC.

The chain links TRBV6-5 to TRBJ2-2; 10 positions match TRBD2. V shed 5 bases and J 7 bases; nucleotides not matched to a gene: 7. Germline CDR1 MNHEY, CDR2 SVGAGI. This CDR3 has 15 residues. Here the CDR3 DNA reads TGTGCCAGCAGTAGCGGGGGGGGAGGTAACGGGGAGCTGTTTTTT. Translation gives CASSSGGGGNGELFF.

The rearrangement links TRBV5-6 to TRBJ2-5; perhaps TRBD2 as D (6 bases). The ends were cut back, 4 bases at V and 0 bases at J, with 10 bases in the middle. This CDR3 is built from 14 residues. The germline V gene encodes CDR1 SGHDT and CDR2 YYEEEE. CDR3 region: CASSRAGNQETQYF. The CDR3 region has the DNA TGTGCCAGCAGCAGGGCGGGAAACCAAGAGACCCAGTACTTC.

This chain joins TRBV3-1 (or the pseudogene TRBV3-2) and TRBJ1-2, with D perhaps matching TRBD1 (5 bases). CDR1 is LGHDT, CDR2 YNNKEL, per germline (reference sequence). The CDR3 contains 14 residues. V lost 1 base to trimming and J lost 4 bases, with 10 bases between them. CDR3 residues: CASSQGQGAYGYTF. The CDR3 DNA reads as TGTGCCAGCAGCCAAGGGCAGGGCGCCTATGGCTACACCTTC.

The DNA of the CDR3 is TGTGCCAGCAGTGATTGTGTCAGGTCCTACGCGGAGCAGTACTTC. Protein: CASSDCVRSYAEQYF. J is TRBJ2-7 and V is TRBV6-4; D not certain. V lost 3 bases and J lost 7, with 19 bases in between. The V gene's germline CDR1 is MRHNA and CDR2 SNTAGT. The CDR3 loop spans 15 amino acids.

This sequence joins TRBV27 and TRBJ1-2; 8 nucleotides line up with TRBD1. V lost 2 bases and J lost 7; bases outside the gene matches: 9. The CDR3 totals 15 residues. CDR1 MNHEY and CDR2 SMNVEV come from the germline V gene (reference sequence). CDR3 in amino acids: CASSLQPDRASGYTF. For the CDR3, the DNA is TGTGCCAGCAGTTTACAGCCGGACAGGGCCTCTGGCTACACCTTC.

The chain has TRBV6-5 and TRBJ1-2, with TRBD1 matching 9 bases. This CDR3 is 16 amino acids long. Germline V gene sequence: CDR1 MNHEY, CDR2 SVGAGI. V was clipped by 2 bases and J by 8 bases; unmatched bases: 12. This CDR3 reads CASSYNKGGTGRGYTF. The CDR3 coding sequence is TGTGCCAGCAGTTACAACAAGGGAGGGACAGGGCGAGGCTACACCTTC.

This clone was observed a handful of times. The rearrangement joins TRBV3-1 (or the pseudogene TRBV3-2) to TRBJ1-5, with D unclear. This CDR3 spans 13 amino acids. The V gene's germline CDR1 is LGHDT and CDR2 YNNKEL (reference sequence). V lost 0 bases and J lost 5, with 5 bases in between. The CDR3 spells CASSQDRDQPQHF. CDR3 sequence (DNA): TGTGCCAGCAGCCAAGATCGTGATCAGCCCCAGCATTTT.

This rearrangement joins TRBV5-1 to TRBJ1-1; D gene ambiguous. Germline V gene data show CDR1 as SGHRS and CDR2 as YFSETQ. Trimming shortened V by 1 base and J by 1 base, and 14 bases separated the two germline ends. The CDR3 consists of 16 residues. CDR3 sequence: CASSLMMGAKNTEAFF. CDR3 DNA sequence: TGCGCCAGCAGCTTGATGATGGGCGCGAAGAACACTGAAGCTTTCTTT.

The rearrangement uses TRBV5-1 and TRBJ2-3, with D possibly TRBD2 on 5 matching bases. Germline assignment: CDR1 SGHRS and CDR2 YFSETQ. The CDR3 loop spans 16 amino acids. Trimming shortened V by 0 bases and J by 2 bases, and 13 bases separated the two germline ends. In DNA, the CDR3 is TGCGCCAGCAGCTTGGCCGCGGGTTTAGCCACAGATACGCAGTATTTT. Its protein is CASSLAAGLATDTQYF.

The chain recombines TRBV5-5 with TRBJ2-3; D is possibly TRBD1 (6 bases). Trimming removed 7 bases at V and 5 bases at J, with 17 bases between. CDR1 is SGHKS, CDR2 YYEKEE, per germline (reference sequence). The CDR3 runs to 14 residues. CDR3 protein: CASSKQGERDTQYF. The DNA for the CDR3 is TGTGCCAGCTCAAAACAGGGAGAGAGAGATACGCAGTATTTT.

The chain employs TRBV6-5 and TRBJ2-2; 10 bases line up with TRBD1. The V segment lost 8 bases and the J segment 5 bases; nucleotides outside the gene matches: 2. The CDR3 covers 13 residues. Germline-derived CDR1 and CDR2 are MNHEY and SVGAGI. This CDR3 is CASGQGGTGELFF. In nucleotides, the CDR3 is TGTGCCAGCGGACAGGGGGGAACCGGGGAGCTGTTTTTT.

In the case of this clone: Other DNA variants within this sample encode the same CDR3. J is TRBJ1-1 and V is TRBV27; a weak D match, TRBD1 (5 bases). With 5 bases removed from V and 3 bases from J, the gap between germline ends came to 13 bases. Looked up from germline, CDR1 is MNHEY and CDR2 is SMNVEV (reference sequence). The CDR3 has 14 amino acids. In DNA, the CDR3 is TGTGCCAGCAGTCCCCAGGGAACTTACACTGAAGCTTTCTTT. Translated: CASSPQGTYTEAFF.